One and the same sample provided the 27 T cell receptor beta chains below, sequenced in a study of blood T cell repertoires in COVID-19. TCRdb's table, derived via immunoSEQ multiplex PCR, lists solely in-frame clones and lacks some. The sample carries around 300,000 clones, roughly nine tenths recorded once. Sequenced input: PBMCs or T cells enriched from blood (not recorded which). The receptors originated from a woman aged 60-75 years who had recovered from COVID-19.

The chain uses TRBV14 and TRBJ2-2; no clear D. This CDR3 region has 12 residues. V lost 4 bases and J 8 bases, leaving 8 bases between the germline ends. CDR1 and CDR2 from the germline V gene are SGHDN and FVKESK. The CDR3 coding sequence is TGTGCCAGCAGCCCTAGTAGGGGGGAGCTGTTTTTT. It codes for CASSPSRGELFF. Looking up the rest from reference TRBV14 and TRBJ2-2 gives the full variable domain: EAGVTQFPSHSVIEKGQTVTLRCDPISGHDNLYWYRRVMGKEIKFLLHFVKESKQDESGMPNNRFLAERTGGTYSTLKVQPAELEDSGVYFCASSPSRGELFFGEGSRLTVL.

The rearrangement joins TRBV28 to TRBJ1-1; no reliable D call. This CDR3 comprises 13 residues. V was clipped by 7 bases and J by 1 base, with 10 bases between them. Germline V lookup: CDR1 MDHEN, CDR2 SYDVKM. CDR3 region: CASNSPGNTEAFF. CDR3 bases: TGTGCCAGCAACTCCCCAGGGAACACTGAAGCTTTCTTT.

Here the CDR3 reads CSVPLAKQPQHF. CDR3 DNA sequence: TGCAGCGTCCCCTTGGCCAAGCAGCCCCAGCATTTT. This chain joins TRBV29-1 and TRBJ1-5; the D is unclear. V lost 6 bases and J 7 bases, leaving 13 bases between the germline ends. The germline gives CDR1 SQVTM, CDR2 ANQGSEA. The CDR3 has 12 amino acids.

This rearrangement joins TRBV19 to TRBJ1-1; 11 positions agree with TRBD1. V lost 6 bases, J lost 11 bases, and 5 bases stayed unmatched. Germline assignment: CDR1 LNHDA and CDR2 SQIVND (reference sequence). The CDR3 is made up of 12 amino acids. CDR3 DNA: TGTGCCAGTAGAATGGACAGGGGGCCCGCTTTCTTT. Its translation is CASRMDRGPAFF.

The CDR3 sequence is CASSDNRDKANYGYTF. In DNA form, the CDR3 reads TGTGCCAGCAGTGACAACCGGGACAAAGCTAACTATGGCTACACCTTC. The rearrangement links TRBV6-1 to TRBJ1-2; possible D gene TRBD1, 6 bases. The CDR3 is 16 residues long. From germline, CDR1 is MNHNS and CDR2 SASEGT. Trimming shortened V by 3 bases and J by 0 bases, and 14 bases separated the two germline ends.

The rearrangement joins TRBV27 to TRBJ2-7, with 8 bases fitting TRBD2. With 10 bases clipped from V and 3 bases from J, the junction kept 2 bases outside the gene matches. The CDR3 runs 11 residues. The germline V gene encodes CDR1 MNHEY and CDR2 SMNVEV (reference sequence). The CDR3 loop reads CATGGDYEQYF. The CDR3 DNA follows: TGTGCCACCGGGGGGGACTACGAGCAGTACTTC.

This rearrangement joins TRBV14 to TRBJ2-2, with D hard to call. Looked up from germline, CDR1 is SGHDN and CDR2 is FVKESK. The CDR3 consists of 14 residues. V was pared by 6 bases and J by 4 bases, with 12 bases between. The CDR3 sequence: CASSRTRATGELFF. CDR3 DNA: TGTGCCAGCAGTCGAACGAGAGCCACCGGGGAGCTGTTTTTT.

The V and J genes are TRBV6-1 and TRBJ2-4; 7 bases fit TRBD1. This CDR3 is 16 amino acids long. CDR1 MNHNS and CDR2 SASEGT come from the germline V gene. With 2 bases clipped from V and 0 bases from J, the junction kept 4 bases outside the gene matches. CDR3 region: CASSERDRVAKNIQYF. The CDR3 DNA follows: TGTGCCAGCAGTGAAAGGGACAGAGTAGCCAAAAACATTCAGTACTTC.

The V call is TRBV5-1, the J call TRBJ1-1; a weak D match, TRBD1 (5 bases). The CDR3 has 14 amino acids. Trimming left V 3 bases short and J 3 bases short, with 12 bases between. Germline V gene lookup returns CDR1 SGHRS and CDR2 YFSETQ. The chain's CDR3 is CASSWAGRDTEAFF. CDR3 nucleotide sequence: TGCGCCAGCAGCTGGGCAGGGCGCGACACTGAAGCTTTCTTT.

The V call is TRBV2, the J call TRBJ2-1, with 7 bases matching TRBD1. The J segment lost 10 bases and the V segment lost 7 bases, leaving 7 bases of the junction unmatched. This CDR3 contains 12 residues. Looked up from germline, CDR1 is SNHLY and CDR2 is FYNNEI. The DNA for the CDR3 is TGTGCCAGCACGTGGACAGGTCGGGAGCAGTTCTTC. This codes for CASTWTGREQFF.

This rearrangement joins TRBV11-2 to TRBJ1-1; weak D call: TRBD1 (5 bases). Germline CDR1 is SGHAT and CDR2 is FQNNGV. Deletions cut 8 bases from V and 4 bases from J, with 17 bases between. The CDR3 totals 14 residues. The CDR3 nucleotides read TGTGCCAGCGAGTTGGGTGGGGCTATCACTGAAGCTTTCTTT. Translated: CASELGGAITEAFF.

The chain has TRBV2 and TRBJ1-1; no firm D call. Looked up from germline, CDR1 is SNHLY and CDR2 is FYNNEI. This CDR3 spans 11 amino acids. V lost 8 bases to trimming and J lost 5 bases, with 9 bases between them. For the CDR3, the DNA is TGTGCCAGCCAAACGGAGACTGAAGCTTTCTTT. It is translated as CASQTETEAFF.

In its sample, this clone was seen once. The V and J genes are TRBV5-6 and TRBJ1-5; possible D gene TRBD1, 6 bases. V was trimmed by 1 base and J by 4 bases, leaving 9 bases between them. Germline CDR1 SGHDT, CDR2 YYEEEE. This CDR3 contains 14 residues. The CDR3 bases are TGTGCCAGCAGCTTGACGGACAGTAATCAGCCCCAGCATTTT. Its protein product is CASSLTDSNQPQHF.

The rearrangement joins TRBV19 to TRBJ1-3, with TRBD1 matching over 9 bases. Trimming took 0 bases from V and 2 from J; bases not matched to a gene: 5. The CDR3 covers 17 residues. Germline values: CDR1 LNHDA, CDR2 SQIVND (reference sequence). CDR3: CASSIDSGTGPGNTIYF. The CDR3 DNA is TGTGCCAGTAGTATAGATTCCGGGACAGGGCCTGGAAACACCATATATTTT.

This chain uses TRBV11-3 with TRBJ2-7, with a tentative D call TRBD2 (5 bases). Germline CDR1 reads SGHNT; CDR2 reads YENEEA. V lost 1 base and J lost 7, with 14 bases in between. This CDR3 has 14 residues. CDR3: CASSLGLAPGEQYF. DNA for the CDR3: TGTGCCAGCAGCTTAGGTTTAGCGCCGGGAGAGCAGTACTTC.

The chain employs TRBV27 and TRBJ2-1; 10 bases fit TRBD2. In germline, CDR1 is MNHEY, CDR2 SMNVEV (reference sequence). CDR3 length: 15 residues. V shed 5 bases and J 4 bases; nucleotides not matched to a gene: 5. CDR3 nucleotides: TGTGCCAGCAGTCAGGGACTAGCGAGTTACAATGAGCAGTTCTTC. It encodes CASSQGLASYNEQFF.

The chain has TRBV5-1 and TRBJ1-3; maybe TRBD1 (5 bases). The CDR3 is 14 amino acids. Germline V gene data show CDR1 as SGHRS and CDR2 as YFSETQ. The V and J ends lost 0 bases and 4 bases respectively, with 8 bases between them. The CDR3 DNA follows: TGCGCCAGCAGCTTGGACAGGAGAGGAAACACCATATATTTT. It specifies CASSLDRRGNTIYF.

This clone was observed a few times. The gene calls are TRBV6-6 and TRBJ2-1; 7 bases line up with TRBD1. The CDR3 runs to 16 residues. Germline lookup yields CDR1 MNHNY and CDR2 SVGAGI (reference sequence). After removal of 2 bases from V and 6 bases from J, the junction contained 10 bases not matched to a gene. The CDR3 loop is CASSYGVQGLRNEQFF. The CDR3 DNA reads as TGTGCCAGCAGTTACGGTGTACAGGGGCTTCGCAATGAGCAGTTCTTC.

This sequence joins TRBV30 and TRBJ1-4, with TRBD1 as a possible D gene (6 bases). Trimming stripped 3 bases from V and 5 bases from J, with 10 bases between. Germline V gene lookup returns CDR1 GTSNPN and CDR2 SVGIG (reference sequence). CDR3 size: 13 residues. DNA for the CDR3: TGTGCCTGGAGGGACAGTCTAAATGAAAAACTGTTTTTT. This translates into CAWRDSLNEKLFF.

The V gene is TRBV28, the J gene TRBJ1-2; D might be TRBD1 (6 bases). The CDR3 runs to 14 residues. Trimming cost V 3 bases and J 4 bases, with 12 bases left between them. In germline, CDR1 is MDHEN, CDR2 SYDVKM. The CDR3 DNA sequence: TGTGCCAGCAGTTTCGGGCAAGGGGGCTATGGCTACACCTTC. Translation gives CASSFGQGGYGYTF.

This rearrangement joins TRBV11-3 to TRBJ2-7; D may be TRBD2 (5 bases). The V end lost 5 bases, the J end lost 1 base, and 12 bases lay between the germline ends. CDR1 and CDR2 from the germline V gene are SGHNT and YENEEA. CDR3 length equals 14 residues. The CDR3 DNA reads as TGTGCCAGCAGCCACGGACGGGGTTCCTACGAGCAGTACTTC. This sequence encodes CASSHGRGSYEQYF.

The chain combines TRBV4-1 with TRBJ2-7; TRBD2 agrees at 11 bases. Germline V lookup: CDR1 MGHRA, CDR2 YSYEKL. Trimming at V came to 2 bases and at J to 0 bases, leaving 3 bases not matched to a gene. The CDR3 has 16 residues. This chain's CDR3 is CASSQRTSGRSYEQYF. The DNA for the CDR3 is TGCGCCAGCAGCCAACGGACTAGCGGGCGCTCCTACGAGCAGTACTTC.

The CDR3 coding sequence is TGTGCCAGCAGTGCGACAGGTTTCGGGGCTTTCTTT. Its translation is CASSATGFGAFF. This rearrangement joins TRBV2 to TRBJ1-1; a possible D gene is TRBD1 (6 bases). This CDR3 contains 12 residues. CDR1 and CDR2 from the germline V gene are SNHLY and FYNNEI. Trimming took off 4 bases at V and 11 bases at J, with 14 bases between the two ends. Based on the CDR3 plus reference TRBV2 and TRBJ1-1, the full variable domain is EPEVTQTPSHQVTQMGQEVILRCVPISNHLYFYWYRQILGQKVEFLVSFYNNEISEKSEIFDDQFSVERPDGSNFTLKIRSTKLEDSAMYFCASSATGFGAFFGQGTRLTVV.

The V gene is TRBV5-1, the J gene TRBJ2-2, with 7 bases aligning to TRBD1. The length of the CDR3 is 16 residues. Per germline, CDR1 SGHRS and CDR2 YFSETQ. V shed 0 bases, J shed 5 bases, and the junction held 7 bases outside the gene matches. CDR3 DNA sequence: TGCGCCAGCAGCTTGGGCCCAGGGGGAGCAACCGGGGAGCTGTTTTTT. Translated, it gives CASSLGPGGATGELFF.

J is TRBJ2-5 and V is TRBV9, with 7 positions matching TRBD1. With 7 bases clipped from V and 2 bases from J, the junction kept 5 bases outside the gene matches. Germline lookup yields CDR1 SGDLS and CDR2 YYNGEE. This CDR3 has 13 residues. In DNA, the CDR3 is TGTGCCAGCTCCCGGGACAGACAAGAGACCCAGTACTTC. This codes for CASSRDRQETQYF. Full variable domain (missing parts from reference TRBV9 and TRBJ2-5): DSGVTQTPKHLITATGQRVTLRCSPRSGDLSVYWYQQSLDQGLQFLIQYYNGEERAKGNILERFSAQQFPDLHSELNLSSLELGDSALYFCASSRDRQETQYFGPGTRLLVL.

The V and J genes are TRBV27 and TRBJ2-1; 14 bases agree with TRBD2. Germline-derived CDR1 and CDR2 are MNHEY and SMNVEV (reference sequence). J gave up 2 bases and V 6 bases, and 12 bases lay outside the gene matches. The CDR3 totals 19 residues. CDR3 region: CASSPRGTSGSVTYNEQFF. The CDR3 DNA is TGTGCCAGCAGCCCCCGTGGGACTAGCGGGAGTGTAACCTACAATGAGCAGTTCTTC.

Details on this clone: One end of the junction varies from germline; a read error may be responsible. The V and J genes are TRBV7-9 and TRBJ1-6; 8 positions agree with TRBD1. Germline V gene sequence: CDR1 SEHNR, CDR2 FQNEAQ (reference sequence). The CDR3 consists of 16 residues. CDR3 residues: CASSFRNRGENSPLHF. CDR3 DNA: TGTGCCAGCAGCTTCAGGAACAGGGGGGAGAATTCGCCCCTCCACTTT. Filled out from reference TRBV7-9 and TRBJ1-6, the complete variable domain reads DTGVSQNPRHKITKRGQNVTFRCDPISEHNRLYWYRQTLGQGPEFLTYFQNEAQLEKSRLLSDRFSAERPKGSFSTLEIQRTEQGDSAMYLCASSFRNRGENSPLHFGNGTRLTVT.